This T cell receptor (beta chain) was sequenced for a study of human T cells and chemical hapten exposure. Turning to the study itself: Patches with 0.01% DPC went on the upper back, and the tests were read at 6 days.

Library preparation tagged each individual cDNA molecule with a unique molecular identifier. MiXCR was run by TCRdb on the RACE reads, yielding one entry per CDR3 protein. The sample has 87,000 or so distinct CDR3 sequences; around 9.5% are singletons. In this sample, this clonotype turned up many times. Its antigen is currently unknown. Study-level findings and limits: PT1 expanded TCR counts and patch test score correlated positively. TCRs exceeding 1 in 1000 frequency stayed unchanged with DPC sensitization.

As to time point: pre-sensitization, week 0. As to treatment: therapeutic diphenylcyclopropenone sensitization with weekly scalp DPC. The receptor's source is a woman aged 40-49 years with alopecia areata. Some clones in this sample may be carry-over from other donors' samples. Sequenced material: whole blood, taken in connection with sensitization to the hapten diphenylcyclopropenone (DPC).

The CDR3 spells CASSLSGGGRDTQYF. As DNA, the CDR3 is TGTGCCAGCAGTTTGTCCGGGGGAGGGCGAGATACGCAGTATTTT. V is TRBV27 and J is TRBJ2-3; 7 bases match TRBD2. The CDR3 extends over 15 amino acids. J gave up 5 bases and V 3 bases, and 8 bases lay outside the gene matches. CDR1 is MNHEY, CDR2 SMNVEV, per germline (reference sequence).